This entry lists 27 T cell receptor beta chains sequenced from one sample in a study of blood T cell repertoires in COVID-19. Sequencing used immunoSEQ multiplex PCR; TCRdb keeps in-frame clones, though not all of them. The profile shows some 260,000 clones, approximately 90% of them singletons. The specimen sequenced was peripheral blood. The source is a middle-aged woman who had recovered from COVID-19.

This clone appeared once. The genes are TRBV10-3 and TRBJ2-1; 8 nucleotides line up with TRBD2. Trimming at V came to 3 bases and at J to 3 bases, leaving 7 bases not matched to a gene. Germline CDR1 and CDR2: ENHRY and SYGVKD. The CDR3 runs to 16 residues. CDR3 protein: CAISDVLAGIYNEQFF. CDR3 sequence (DNA): TGTGCCATCAGTGATGTGTTAGCGGGGATCTACAATGAGCAGTTCTTC.

This clone was counted between two and nine times. The chain recombines TRBV5-1 with TRBJ2-3; TRBD2 aligns across 8 bases. The germline CDR1 and CDR2 sequences are SGHRS and YFSETQ. V was pared by 4 bases and J by 0 bases, with 7 bases of the junction left unmatched. The CDR3 consists of 16 residues. CDR3 amino acids: CASSPKAGASTDTQYF. CDR3 sequence (DNA): TGCGCCAGCAGCCCCAAAGCGGGGGCTAGCACAGATACGCAGTATTTT. The whole variable domain, remainder taken from reference TRBV5-1 and TRBJ2-3, is KAGVTQTPRYLIKTRGQQVTLSCSPISGHRSVSWYQQTPGQGLQFLFEYFSETQRNKGNFPGRFSGRQFSNSRSEMNVSTLELGDSALYLCASSPKAGASTDTQYFGPGTRLTVL.

The chain is built from TRBV7-2 and TRBJ2-1; 8 nucleotides line up with TRBD2. Germline values: CDR1 SGHTA, CDR2 FQGNSA. Trimming took 5 bases from V and 4 from J; bases not matched to a gene: 10. The CDR3 is made up of 16 amino acids. DNA of the CDR3: TGTGCCAGCAGCCAATTTCCCGGGACTAGTTACAATGAGCAGTTCTTC. Translated, it gives CASSQFPGTSYNEQFF.

The chain couples TRBV28 to TRBJ2-7; TRBD2 aligns across 15 bases. V was pared by 4 bases and J by 2 bases, with 3 bases of the junction left unmatched. Germline CDR1 is MDHEN and CDR2 is SYDVKM. The CDR3 runs 16 residues. CDR3 DNA: TGTGCCAGCAGTTCGTGGACTAGCGGGAGGGCCTACGAGCAGTACTTC. Encoded protein: CASSSWTSGRAYEQYF.

V is TRBV12-5 and J is TRBJ2-7, with 8 bases identical to TRBD1. The V gene end was trimmed by 1 base and the J gene end by 2 bases; junction bases not matched to a gene: 4. The CDR3 is 15 residues long. CDR1 and CDR2 (germline): LGHNT, FRNRAP. The CDR3 DNA follows: TGTGCTAGTGGTTTGGACCAGGGGGCACCCTACGAGCAGTACTTC. Residues: CASGLDQGAPYEQYF.

The chain is built from TRBV14 and TRBJ1-6, with TRBD1 matching over 9 bases. The junction had 7 bases not matched to a gene; V was cut back by 3 bases and J by 7 bases. The CDR3 extends over 16 amino acids. Per the germline V gene, CDR1 is SGHDN and CDR2 is FVKESK. The CDR3 DNA reads TGTGCCAGCAGCCATGTGGAGGACAGGGGAAATTCACCCCTCCACTTT. Its translation: CASSHVEDRGNSPLHF. The full variable domain, in which reference TRBV14 and TRBJ1-6 provide the parts outside the CDR3, is EAGVTQFPSHSVIEKGQTVTLRCDPISGHDNLYWYRRVMGKEIKFLLHFVKESKQDESGMPNNRFLAERTGGTYSTLKVQPAELEDSGVYFCASSHVEDRGNSPLHFGNGTRLTVT.

This chain joins TRBV5-5 and TRBJ2-7; 7 positions agree with TRBD2. The CDR3 has 13 amino acids. The V gene's germline CDR1 is SGHKS and CDR2 YYEKEE (reference sequence). Losses at the gene ends were 5 bases for V and 2 bases for J; bases not matched to a gene: 4. The CDR3 DNA is TGTGCCAGCAGTTACGGGACTACCTACGAGCAGTACTTC. This gives the protein CASSYGTTYEQYF.

This rearrangement joins TRBV4-3 to TRBJ2-7, with TRBD2 matching 14 bases. Germline CDR1 is LGHNA and CDR2 is YSLEER. V shed 4 bases, J shed 6 bases, and the junction held 8 bases outside the gene matches. There are 16 residues in the CDR3. Here the CDR3 DNA reads TGCGCCAGCAGCCTCGCACCCGGACTAGCGGGGGGCGAGCAGTACTTC. As protein: CASSLAPGLAGGEQYF.

The V call is TRBV11-2, the J call TRBJ2-3; maybe TRBD1 (5 bases). V dropped 3 bases and J dropped 1 base, with 11 bases sitting between them. Germline lookup yields CDR1 SGHAT and CDR2 FQNNGV. The CDR3 extends over 15 amino acids. In DNA form, the CDR3 reads TGTGCCAGCAGCTTGGGGCACCTGGGCACAGATACGCAGTATTTT. Translating gives CASSLGHLGTDTQYF.

The chain carries TRBV29-1 and TRBJ2-1; 9 positions agree with TRBD2. The CDR3 totals 14 residues. Germline V gene sequence: CDR1 SQVTM, CDR2 ANQGSEA. V lost 5 bases to trimming and J lost 4 bases; unmatched junction nucleotides: 6. In DNA form, the CDR3 reads TGCAGCGTTCGGGATAGCGGGAGTTACAATGAGCAGTTCTTC. It codes for CSVRDSGSYNEQFF.

In its sample, this clone was seen once. V is TRBV28 and J is TRBJ1-4; 7 bases agree with TRBD1. CDR3 size: 15 residues. Germline trimming cut 6 bases from V and 7 bases from J; bases unmatched to any gene: 11. The germline V gene encodes CDR1 MDHEN and CDR2 SYDVKM. Here the CDR3 reads CASSRHRQGGEKLFF. The DNA for the CDR3 is TGTGCCAGCAGCCGCCACCGACAGGGCGGTGAAAAACTGTTTTTT.

The chain joins TRBV19 to TRBJ1-5; D not resolved. Trimming cost V 5 bases and J 2 bases, with 13 bases left between them. The CDR3 is made up of 15 amino acids. CDR1 is LNHDA, CDR2 SQIVND, per germline (reference sequence). The CDR3 DNA follows: TGTGCCAGTAGTCCCAGTGTCGGGGGCAATCAGCCCCAGCATTTT. Protein product: CASSPSVGGNQPQHF.

The chain couples TRBV29-1 to TRBJ2-7, with a weak D call TRBD1 (5 bases). CDR1 is SQVTM, CDR2 ANQGSEA, per germline. The CDR3 runs 16 residues. Between the trimmed V and J ends, which lost 4 bases and 3 bases, there was a span of 22 bases. The CDR3: CSVGQPWQGSGYEQYF. The CDR3 DNA follows: TGCAGCGTTGGACAACCCTGGCAGGGTAGTGGCTACGAGCAGTACTTC.

The chain joins TRBV24-1 to TRBJ2-7, with TRBD1 identical over 9 bases. The trim removed 6 bases at V and 5 bases at J, leaving 7 bases unmatched. The CDR3 covers 14 residues. Germline V gene sequence: CDR1 KGHDR, CDR2 SFDVKD. CDR3 protein: CATSKGQGTHEQYF. For the CDR3, the DNA is TGTGCCACCAGTAAGGGACAGGGTACACACGAGCAGTACTTC.

The chain couples TRBV6-5 to TRBJ1-2, with D perhaps TRBD1 (6 bases). The CDR3 runs 13 residues. Germline V gene sequence: CDR1 MNHEY, CDR2 SVGAGI. Trimming left V 6 bases short and J 4 bases short, with 12 bases between. In nucleotides, the CDR3 is TGTGCCAGCAGCGCCGACAGGTTCTATGGCTACACCTTC. Its translation is CASSADRFYGYTF.

The chain combines TRBV5-4 with TRBJ2-1; TRBD1 is a possible D gene (6 bases). The CDR3 totals 15 residues. Germline loops: CDR1 SGHNT, CDR2 YYREEE (reference sequence). V gave up 1 base and J gave up 2 bases, with 10 bases separating them. The CDR3 protein is CASSLYRATYNEQFF. The CDR3, as DNA: TGTGCCAGCAGCTTGTACAGGGCGACCTACAATGAGCAGTTCTTC.

Only one count was recorded for this clone. The V call is TRBV14, the J call TRBJ2-4; D is possibly TRBD2 (7 bases). The CDR3 length is 17 residues. Trimming took 3 bases from V and 9 from J, leaving 24 bases between them. From germline, CDR1 is SGHDN and CDR2 FVKESK. The CDR3 region is CASSHKQGGPPLGIQYF. The CDR3 DNA follows: TGTGCCAGCAGCCACAAACAGGGAGGGCCGCCTTTAGGCATTCAGTACTTC.

This chain links TRBV19 with TRBJ1-3; D remains ambiguous. CDR1 and CDR2 (germline): LNHDA, SQIVND (reference sequence). V was shortened by 0 bases and J by 5 bases, with 11 bases between the two germline ends. The CDR3 is 15 amino acids. The DNA for the CDR3 is TGTGCCAGTAGTATAGACGGCGGTTGGAGAAACACCATATATTTT. Translated: CASSIDGGWRNTIYF.

This clone was observed a single time. The J gene is TRBJ1-6, the V gene TRBV11-3; perhaps TRBD1 as D (6 bases). Deletions cut 5 bases from V and 2 bases from J, with 16 bases between. CDR3 length: 17 residues. Germline V gene data show CDR1 as SGHNT and CDR2 as YENEEA. Here the CDR3 reads CASSRTTGMAYNSPLHF. CDR3 sequence (DNA): TGTGCCAGCAGCCGGACAACAGGGATGGCCTATAATTCACCCCTCCACTTT.

This rearrangement joins TRBV27 to TRBJ2-7; 7 nucleotides match TRBD2. Per the germline V gene, CDR1 is MNHEY and CDR2 is SMNVEV (reference sequence). The CDR3 extends over 15 amino acids. The ends lost 2 bases at V and 0 bases at J; junction bases unmatched: 4. The CDR3 reads CASSLRAGASYEQYF. CDR3 bases: TGTGCCAGCAGTTTACGGGCGGGAGCCTCCTACGAGCAGTACTTC.

The rearrangement links TRBV28 to TRBJ2-7; D possibly corresponds to TRBD2 (5 bases). The CDR3 length is 16 residues. Germline CDR1 MDHEN, CDR2 SYDVKM. V was pared by 3 bases and J by 1 base, with 16 bases between. CDR3 bases: TGTGCCAGCAGTTTCCCTAGAGGGATTTCTTCCTACGAGCAGTACTTC. Translating gives CASSFPRGISSYEQYF.

In this sample, this clone turned up a few times. This chain uses TRBV4-2 with TRBJ1-2; TRBD1 agrees at 7 bases. With 0 bases clipped from V and 4 bases from J, the junction kept 2 bases outside the gene matches. CDR3 length equals 14 residues. Germline V gene sequence: CDR1 LGHNA, CDR2 YNFKEQ. Written as DNA, the CDR3 is TGTGCCAGCAGCCAAGACAGGGGGTCCTATGGCTACACCTTC. Its translation is CASSQDRGSYGYTF.

This clone was seen a few times. This chain links TRBV2 with TRBJ1-2; D possibly corresponds to TRBD1 (6 bases). CDR1 is SNHLY and CDR2 is FYNNEI in the germline V gene. The CDR3 runs 15 residues. The germline V and J ends were trimmed by 8 bases and 1 base, with 17 bases remaining between them. As DNA, the CDR3 is TGTGCCAGCGGCGATACAGGGTCGCTTAACTATGGCTACACCTTC. Amino acid sequence: CASGDTGSLNYGYTF.

This rearrangement joins TRBV7-3 to TRBJ1-2; D may be TRBD1 (5 bases). The germline V gene encodes CDR1 SGHTA and CDR2 FQGTGA. The CDR3 loop spans 13 amino acids. Trimming took 5 bases from V and 4 from J, leaving 11 bases between them. CDR3 sequence reads: CASSLQGGYGYTF. As DNA, the CDR3 is TGTGCCAGCAGCCTTCAGGGTGGCTATGGCTACACCTTC.

This clone was recorded only once. The chain recombines TRBV19 with TRBJ2-3, with TRBD2 matching 7 bases. Germline V gives CDR1 LNHDA, CDR2 SQIVND (reference sequence). J lost 2 bases, V lost 6 bases, and 5 bases had no gene match. The CDR3 has 14 residues. Here the CDR3 reads CASRWGRDTDTQYF. The CDR3 nucleotides read TGTGCCAGTAGGTGGGGGAGGGACACAGATACGCAGTATTTT.

This clone was seen only a few times. The chain is built from TRBV11-2 and TRBJ2-1; TRBD1 might be the D (5 bases). The V and J ends lost 3 bases and 4 bases respectively, with 7 bases between them. The CDR3 is 13 residues long. Germline loops: CDR1 SGHAT, CDR2 FQNNGV. The CDR3 sequence is CASSFQGYNEQFF. CDR3 nucleotides: TGTGCCAGCAGCTTTCAGGGTTACAATGAGCAGTTCTTC. Filled out from reference TRBV11-2 and TRBJ2-1, the complete variable domain reads EAGVAQSPRYKIIEKRQSVAFWCNPISGHATLYWYQQILGQGPKLLIQFQNNGVVDDSQLPKDRFSAERLKGVDSTLKIQPAKLEDSAVYLCASSFQGYNEQFFGPGTRLTVL.

The CDR3 loop reads CASVAARNYGYTF. The DNA of the CDR3 is TGCGCCAGCGTTGCGGCTCGTAACTATGGCTACACCTTC. V is TRBV4-3 and J is TRBJ1-2, with D hard to call. This CDR3 region has 13 residues. Germline CDR1 reads LGHNA; CDR2 reads YSLEER. V lost 8 bases and J 1 base, leaving 11 bases between the germline ends.